This TCR beta chain is from a study of control samples from healthy donors and cancer patients. CDR1 SEHNR and CDR2 FQNEAQ come from the germline V gene (reference sequence). This CDR3 has 14 amino acids. Deletions cut 5 bases from V and 3 bases from J, with 13 bases between. Libraries were prepared by immunoSEQ multiplex PCR; TCRdb keeps only in-frame clonotypes and omits some of them. The sample shows 130,000 or so clones, about 90% of them seen only once. The V gene is TRBV7-9, the J gene TRBJ1-1; D call uncertain. The sequenced sample consisted of blood. This TCR was sampled from a man younger than 35 in good health. CDR3 region: CASSARPGYTEAFF. The CDR3, as DNA: TGTGCCAGCAGCGCACGCCCGGGGTACACTGAAGCTTTCTTT.